These T cell receptor beta chains were read from a single sample in a study of OX40 agonist ivuxolimab in advanced cancers. Repertoires were generated with immunoSEQ multiplex PCR, while TCRdb's copy carries only in-frame clones and drops some. The profile shows approximately 15,000 clones, over 70% of them singletons. The sample in question was CD4+ or CD8+ T cells sorted from blood, obtained in a trial of the OX40 agonist ivuxolimab. The source is an adult with an advanced solid tumor such as melanoma, head and neck, liver or kidney cancer. CDR3s include the opening cysteine and the closing phenylalanine or tryptophan. Each record gives: V gene, D gene, clone size, J gene, CDR3 length, CDR3 DNA, CDR3 protein. A D gene is named only where the DNA matches it firmly. Some rows mark clone size as missing; the rest say once, few, many or name a class of expanded clone.

>TRBV28|TRBD1|NA|TRBJ1-3|16
TGTGCCAGCAATACAGCTCAAAGGGGGCACGGAAACACCATATATTTT
CASNTAQRGHGNTIYF
>TRBV28|NA|NA|TRBJ2-7|14
TGTGCCAGCAGTTATCTGGGAGACTCCTACGAGCAGTACTTC
CASSYLGDSYEQYF
>TRBV11-3|TRBD2|NA|TRBJ2-2|16
TGTGCCAGCAGCCACCTTGGGGGGGATAACACCGGGGAGCTGTTTTTT
CASSHLGGDNTGELFF
>TRBV9|NA|once|TRBJ1-5|13
TGTGCCAGCAGCGTAGGGCAGTTTCAGCCCCAGCATTTT
CASSVGQFQPQHF
>TRBV9|TRBD2|few|TRBJ2-5|14
TGTGCCAGCAGCGTAGAGGGAGGGGCGGAGACCCAGTACTTC
CASSVEGGAETQYF
>TRBV30|NA|NA|TRBJ2-7|13
TGTGCCTGGAATCTAGACAGCTCCTACGAGCAGTACTTC
CAWNLDSSYEQYF
>TRBV4-3|TRBD1|NA|TRBJ2-3|16
TGCGCCAGCAGCGGGGGGACAGGGGGTTACGGCTATACGCAGTATTTT
CASSGGTGGYGYTQYF
>TRBV29-1|TRBD1|NA|TRBJ2-7|14
TGCAGCGTTAGGACAGGCGTTAGATCGGGCGAGCAGTACTTC
CSVRTGVRSGEQYF
>TRBV28|NA|NA|TRBJ2-1|13
TGTGCCAGCAGTTTGGGATATCGCGATGAGCAGTTCTTC
CASSLGYRDEQFF
>TRBV19|NA|NA|TRBJ1-2|14
TGTGCCAGTAGTATAGACAACATTAACTATGGCTACACCTTC
CASSIDNINYGYTF
>TRBV19|NA|NA|TRBJ1-5|17
TGTGCCAGTAGTAGCCGGCCTAGGGATAGGGGAGATCAGCCCCAGCATTTT
CASSSRPRDRGDQPQHF
>TRBV19|NA|NA|TRBJ2-6|15
TGTGCCAGTAGTCCATGGACGTCGGGGGCCAACGTCCTGACTTTC
CASSPWTSGANVLTF
>TRBV19|NA|few|TRBJ1-5|16
TGTGCCAGTAGTCCTCACCCGAGCGGGGATAATCAGCCCCAGCATTTT
CASSPHPSGDNQPQHF
>TRBV14|NA|NA|TRBJ2-1|15
TGTGCCAGCAGCCAAGTTGAGACAGTCTACAATGAGCAGTTCTTC
CASSQVETVYNEQFF
>TRBV6-6|TRBD1|NA|TRBJ1-5|14
TGTGCCAGCAGCCAGGACAGGGAGGCCCAGCCCCAGCATTTT
CASSQDREAQPQHF
>TRBV4-3|TRBD2|NA|TRBJ2-7|14
TGCGCCAGCAGTAATAGCGGGGTCGGCGACGAGCAGTACTTC
CASSNSGVGDEQYF
>TRBV28|NA|few|TRBJ1-5|14
TGTGCCAGCAGCCGTGGAAGGGGCAATCAGCCCCAGCATTTT
CASSRGRGNQPQHF
>TRBV6-5|TRBD2|NA|TRBJ2-1|15
TGTGCCAGCAGTCTCACCGGACTAGCGGGACTTGAGCAGTTCTTC
CASSLTGLAGLEQFF
>TRBV6-5|TRBD1|few|TRBJ2-7|15
TGTGCCAGCAGTTATTCGACAGGATGGACAGGAGAGCAGTACTTC
CASSYSTGWTGEQYF
>TRBV30|NA|NA|TRBJ2-5|14
TGTGCCTGGAGTCTAGGAGGGTTCCAAGAGACCCGGTACTTC
CAWSLGGFQETRYF
>TRBV5-1|NA|NA|TRBJ2-3|15
TGCGCCAGCAGGTCCACCGATATGGGGGCAGATACGCAGTATTTT
CASRSTDMGADTQYF
>TRBV9|NA|NA|TRBJ1-1|14
TGTGCCAGCAGCGTAGATGGAAGTAACACTGAAGCTTTCTTT
CASSVDGSNTEAFF
>TRBV27|NA|once|TRBJ2-1|14
TGTGCCAGCAGTTTAGTGGATCAGACCAATGAGCAGTTCTTC
CASSLVDQTNEQFF
>TRBV13|TRBD2|few|TRBJ2-4|15
TGTGCCAGCAGGCAGCGGGGGGCCCCAAAAACCATTCAGTACTTC
CASRQRGAPKTIQYF